Below are 27 T cell receptor beta chains sequenced from a single sample in a study of T cells in localized non-small cell lung cancer. Using immunoSEQ multiplex PCR, the repertoire was profiled, and TCRdb retains in-frame clones only, with some absent. Counted here are roughly 76,000 clones, around 80% occurring once; the ten biggest clones make up 15% to 20%. The sample in question was PBMCs, obtained before any cancer treatment. The receptor set was obtained from a man aged 35 to 69 with stage II squamous cell lung carcinoma.

This clone was seen a single time. The chain carries TRBV4-1 and TRBJ1-3; the D is unclear. The germline gives CDR1 MGHRA, CDR2 YSYEKL. V lost 2 bases and J 6 bases, leaving 14 bases between the germline ends. This CDR3 is 15 amino acids long. The CDR3 here is CASSQPLTLANTIYF. The CDR3 DNA follows: TGCGCCAGCAGCCAACCTCTGACTTTGGCAAACACCATATATTTT.

The CDR3 loop is CASSKGVAGSYGTGELFF. Written as DNA, the CDR3 is TGTGCCAGCAGCAAGGGGGTCGCAGGGAGTTATGGCACCGGGGAGCTGTTTTTT. The J gene is TRBJ2-2, the V gene TRBV2, with a tentative D call TRBD1 (6 bases). The CDR3 is 18 amino acids. Germline CDR1 SNHLY, CDR2 FYNNEI. Deletions cut 6 bases from V and 4 bases from J, with 24 bases between.

V and J are TRBV7-9 and TRBJ1-6; TRBD1 is a possible D gene (6 bases). Trimming took off 5 bases at V and 10 bases at J, with 18 bases between the two ends. The germline V gene has CDR1 SEHNR and CDR2 FQNEAQ (reference sequence). The CDR3 extends over 15 amino acids. DNA of the CDR3: TGTGCCAGCAGCGGGGGCCCCAGGGCGAAATCACCCCTCCACTTT. It is translated as CASSGGPRAKSPLHF.

V and J are TRBV5-1 and TRBJ2-7; D perhaps matches TRBD2 (5 bases). The V gene's germline CDR1 is SGHRS and CDR2 YFSETQ. This CDR3 has 16 residues. With 1 base removed from V and 7 bases from J, the gap between germline ends came to 21 bases. The CDR3 nucleotides are TGCGCCAGCAGCTTGAGATCCCACCCGAGCCCGGGGGAGCAGTACTTC. Translating it yields CASSLRSHPSPGEQYF.

The chain uses TRBV4-1 and TRBJ1-2; D perhaps matches TRBD1 (5 bases). Germline lookup yields CDR1 MGHRA and CDR2 YSYEKL. V lost 0 bases to trimming and J lost 4 bases, with 9 bases between them. The CDR3 is 14 amino acids. The CDR3 DNA is TGCGCCAGCAGCCAAGATACGGGGGGCTATGGCTACACCTTC. This gives the protein CASSQDTGGYGYTF.

The chain links TRBV6-1 to TRBJ2-7, with TRBD1 identical over 8 bases. V shed 5 bases, J shed 2 bases, and the junction held 8 bases outside the gene matches. The germline V gene has CDR1 MNHNS and CDR2 SASEGT. The CDR3 extends over 15 amino acids. CDR3: CASSTSSTGAYEQYF. The CDR3 DNA sequence: TGTGCCAGCAGTACAAGCTCGACAGGGGCCTACGAGCAGTACTTC.

J is TRBJ1-3 and V is TRBV29-1; TRBD1 is a possible D gene (6 bases). CDR3 length: 15 amino acids. CDR1 and CDR2 from the germline V gene are SQVTM and ANQGSEA. The V gene lost 4 bases and the J gene lost 4 bases, with 17 bases spanning the gap. In DNA form, the CDR3 reads TGCAGCGTTGGGCCGACAGGCCGGGGAGGAAACACCATATATTTT. This gives the protein CSVGPTGRGGNTIYF.

This clone has a single count. The chain couples TRBV28 to TRBJ1-5, with D unresolved. This CDR3 has 16 amino acids. Trimming removed 5 bases at V and 0 bases at J, with 14 bases between. From germline, CDR1 is MDHEN and CDR2 SYDVKM. The CDR3 reads CASSPTTQSSNQPQHF. The CDR3 DNA sequence: TGTGCCAGCAGTCCTACAACCCAGAGTAGCAATCAGCCCCAGCATTTT.

This clone appeared a few times. This chain links TRBV7-3 with TRBJ2-1, with TRBD2 matching 8 bases. This CDR3 region has 15 residues. Trimming cost V 0 bases and J 6 bases; bases outside gene matches: 4. Germline assignment: CDR1 SGHTA and CDR2 FQGTGA. The CDR3 loop reads CASSLTGTRGNEQFF. The CDR3 nucleotides are TGTGCCAGCAGCTTAACAGGGACTAGAGGCAATGAGCAGTTCTTC.

The rearrangement uses TRBV11-2 and TRBJ2-1, with 7 nucleotides matching TRBD2. Looked up from germline, CDR1 is SGHAT and CDR2 is FQNNGV. Trimming removed 2 bases from V and 2 bases from J; junction bases left unmatched: 9. This CDR3 contains 17 residues. Here the CDR3 DNA reads TGTGCCAGCAGCTTACATGCGGGAGTGGGACCCTACAATGAGCAGTTCTTC. Its protein is CASSLHAGVGPYNEQFF.

The chain joins TRBV19 to TRBJ2-2; D remains unclear. Germline CDR1 is LNHDA and CDR2 is SQIVND (reference sequence). Trimming removed 6 bases at V and 5 bases at J, with 19 bases between. The CDR3 is made up of 16 amino acids. The CDR3 nucleotides read TGTGCCAGTAGCCAAAGGGTGCCTGCTGGGACCGGGGAGCTGTTTTTT. This gives the protein CASSQRVPAGTGELFF.

A few counts support this clone. V and J are TRBV23-1 and TRBJ2-5; 10 positions agree with TRBD2. TRBV23-1 is treated as an ORF (open reading frame) with a function not yet certain. The CDR3 is 13 residues long. V lost 7 bases, J lost 9 bases, and 8 bases stayed unmatched. CDR3 in amino acids: CASMGTSAGAQYF. The CDR3 nucleotides are TGCGCCAGCATGGGGACTAGCGCAGGGGCCCAGTACTTC.

The chain combines TRBV7-2 with TRBJ1-6, with D possibly TRBD1 on 6 matching bases. From germline, CDR1 is SGHTA and CDR2 FQGNSA. The V end lost 5 bases, the J end lost 7 bases, and 12 bases lay between the germline ends. This CDR3 is 14 amino acids long. The DNA for the CDR3 is TGTGCCAGCAGCCAGGGGAACTCCAATTCACCCCTCCACTTT. The encoded protein is CASSQGNSNSPLHF. Together with reference TRBV7-2 and TRBJ1-6, the CDR3 gives the full variable domain: GAGVSQSPSNKVTEKGKDVELRCDPISGHTALYWYRQSLGQGLEFLIYFQGNSAPDKSGLPSDRFSAERTGGSVSTLTIQRTQQEDSAVYLCASSQGNSNSPLHFGNGTRLTVT.

This clone appeared a single time. The chain recombines TRBV18 with TRBJ1-1; a weak D match, TRBD1 (5 bases). Germline CDR1 is KGHSH and CDR2 is LQKENI. The V and J ends lost 3 bases and 1 base respectively, with 18 bases between them. The length of the CDR3 is 17 residues. CDR3 sequence reads: CASSPAEDTEGNTEAFF. CDR3 nucleotides: TGTGCCAGCTCACCCGCAGAGGACACTGAAGGGAACACTGAAGCTTTCTTT.

The chain combines TRBV28 with TRBJ1-2; 9 nucleotides line up with TRBD1. V trimming: 5 bases; J trimming: 8 bases; junction bases outside the gene matches: 9. CDR1 MDHEN and CDR2 SYDVKM come from the germline V gene. This CDR3 contains 14 residues. Here the CDR3 reads CASSISGTGQGYTF. In nucleotides, the CDR3 is TGTGCCAGCAGTATCTCCGGGACAGGGCAGGGCTACACCTTC.

The chain uses TRBV28 and TRBJ1-1; tentative D call: TRBD1 (6 bases). V was trimmed by 3 bases and J by 3 bases, leaving 11 bases between them. CDR3 size: 14 residues. Germline V gives CDR1 MDHEN, CDR2 SYDVKM. The CDR3 here is CASSLKTGYTEAFF. DNA for the CDR3: TGTGCCAGCAGTTTGAAAACAGGGTACACTGAAGCTTTCTTT.

This chain links TRBV2 with TRBJ2-2; tentative D call: TRBD2 (6 bases). V lost 6 bases to trimming and J lost 1 base, with 12 bases between them. The CDR3 loop spans 15 amino acids. Germline loops: CDR1 SNHLY, CDR2 FYNNEI. DNA of the CDR3: TGTGCCAGCAGGGCCGGGAGTGGGAACACCGGGGAGCTGTTTTTT. Translation gives CASRAGSGNTGELFF.

J is TRBJ2-1 and V is TRBV15, with a possible D match to TRBD1 (6 bases). CDR3 size: 14 residues. The V end lost 0 bases, the J end lost 12 bases, and 15 bases lay between the germline ends. Germline V gene data show CDR1 as LNHNV and CDR2 as YYDKDF (reference sequence). CDR3 region: CATSRDRAGQLQFF. The CDR3 DNA reads as TGTGCCACCAGCAGAGATCGCGCCGGACAGTTGCAGTTCTTC.

The V gene is TRBV9, the J gene TRBJ2-5; no clear D. Germline loops: CDR1 SGDLS, CDR2 YYNGEE. Trimming took 4 bases from V and 1 from J, leaving 17 bases between them. The CDR3 sequence is 16 residues long. The CDR3 reads CASSPRISLGQETQYF. The CDR3 DNA sequence: TGTGCCAGCAGCCCCAGGATATCCCTGGGCCAAGAGACCCAGTACTTC.

Turning to this clone: A read error may produce the germline difference seen at one junction end. The chain links TRBV6-1 to TRBJ2-4; D is undetermined. The CDR3 totals 13 residues. Germline V lookup: CDR1 MNHNS, CDR2 SASEGT. For the CDR3, the DNA is TGTGCCAGCAGGGAAGCAGCCAAAAACATTCAGTACTTC. Protein: CASREAAKNIQYF.

The rearrangement uses TRBV6-4 and TRBJ2-7, with a possible D match to TRBD2 (5 bases). Germline V gives CDR1 MRHNA, CDR2 SNTAGT. The V gene lost 5 bases and the J gene lost 2 bases, with 13 bases spanning the gap. The CDR3 consists of 14 residues. The CDR3 loop is CASSQWELPYEQYF. DNA of the CDR3: TGTGCCAGCAGTCAATGGGAGTTGCCCTACGAGCAGTACTTC.

The V gene is TRBV30, the J gene TRBJ1-6; D is unclear. Between the trimmed V and J ends, which lost 2 bases and 0 bases, there was a span of 14 bases. The length of the CDR3 is 17 residues. CDR1 and CDR2 (germline): GTSNPN, SVGIG (reference sequence). CDR3 residues: CAWSRWLLSSYNSPLHF. Here the CDR3 DNA reads TGTGCCTGGAGTAGGTGGCTACTTAGCTCCTATAATTCACCCCTCCACTTT.

The chain carries TRBV5-1 and TRBJ1-2, with D possibly TRBD1 on 5 matching bases. Trimming left V 0 bases short and J 8 bases short, with 8 bases between. This CDR3 spans 12 amino acids. Germline V gene data show CDR1 as SGHRS and CDR2 as YFSETQ. The CDR3 DNA follows: TGCGCCAGCAGCTTGGATCAGGGAGGCTACACCTTC. Translation gives CASSLDQGGYTF. Full variable domain (rest looked up from reference TRBV5-1 and TRBJ1-2): KAGVTQTPRYLIKTRGQQVTLSCSPISGHRSVSWYQQTPGQGLQFLFEYFSETQRNKGNFPGRFSGRQFSNSRSEMNVSTLELGDSALYLCASSLDQGGYTFGSGTRLTVV.

The chain couples TRBV19 to TRBJ2-3; TRBD2 agrees at 7 bases. Trimming removed 0 bases from V and 2 bases from J; junction bases left unmatched: 5. The CDR3 totals 16 residues. Germline V lookup: CDR1 LNHDA, CDR2 SQIVND (reference sequence). In nucleotides, the CDR3 is TGTGCCAGTAGTATAGACCCTAGCGGCTACACAGATACGCAGTATTTT. Its translation is CASSIDPSGYTDTQYF. The full variable domain, its missing parts supplied by reference TRBV19 and TRBJ2-3, is DGGITQSPKYLFRKEGQNVTLSCEQNLNHDAMYWYRQDPGQGLRLIYYSQIVNDFQKGDIAEGYSVSREKKESFPLTVTSAQKNPTAFYLCASSIDPSGYTDTQYFGPGTRLTVL.

The chain employs TRBV4-2 and TRBJ2-5; 7 bases line up with TRBD2. With V trimmed by 3 bases and J by 2 bases, 3 bases remained unmatched. CDR3 length: 14 amino acids. In germline, CDR1 is LGHNA, CDR2 YNFKEQ. CDR3 protein: CASSQGGDQETQYF. The CDR3 DNA sequence: TGTGCCAGCAGCCAGGGGGGGGATCAAGAGACCCAGTACTTC.

The chain is built from TRBV6-1 and TRBJ1-2, with no clear D. This CDR3 spans 17 amino acids. Germline assignment: CDR1 MNHNS and CDR2 SASEGT. V gave up 4 bases and J gave up 0 bases, with 18 bases separating them. CDR3 amino acids: CASSVSMGRASNYGYTF. As DNA, the CDR3 is TGTGCCAGCAGTGTGAGCATGGGAAGAGCCTCTAACTATGGCTACACCTTC.

This rearrangement joins TRBV19 to TRBJ2-1; D uncertain. V was shortened by 7 bases and J by 0 bases, with 10 bases between the two germline ends. The CDR3 covers 14 residues. Germline CDR1 is LNHDA and CDR2 is SQIVND (reference sequence). CDR3 DNA: TGTGCCAGTACCCCAGGCAGCTCCTACAATGAGCAGTTCTTC. Translated, it gives CASTPGSSYNEQFF.